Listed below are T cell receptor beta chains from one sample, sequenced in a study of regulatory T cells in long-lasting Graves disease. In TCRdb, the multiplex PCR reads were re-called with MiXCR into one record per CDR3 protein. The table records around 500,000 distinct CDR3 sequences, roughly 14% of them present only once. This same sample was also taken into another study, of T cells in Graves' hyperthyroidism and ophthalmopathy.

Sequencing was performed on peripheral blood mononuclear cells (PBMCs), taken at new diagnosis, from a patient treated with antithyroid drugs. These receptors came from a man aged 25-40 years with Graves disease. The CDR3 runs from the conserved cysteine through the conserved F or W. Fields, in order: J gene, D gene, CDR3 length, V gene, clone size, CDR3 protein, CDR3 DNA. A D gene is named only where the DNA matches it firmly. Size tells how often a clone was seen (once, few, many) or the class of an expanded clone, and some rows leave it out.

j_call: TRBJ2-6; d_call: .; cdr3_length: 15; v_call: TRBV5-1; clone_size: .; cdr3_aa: CASSPSPGGANVLTF; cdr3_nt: TGCGCCAGCAGCCCCTCCCCTGGTGGGGCCAACGTCCTGACTTTC
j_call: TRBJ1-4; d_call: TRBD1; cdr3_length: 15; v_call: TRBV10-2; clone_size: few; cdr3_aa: CASSESDRGLEKLFF; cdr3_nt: TGCGCCAGCAGTGAGTCGGACAGGGGGCTTGAAAAACTGTTTTTT
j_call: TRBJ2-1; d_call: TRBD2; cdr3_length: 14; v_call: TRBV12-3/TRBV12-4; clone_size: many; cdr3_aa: CASSLSAGENEQFF; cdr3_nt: TGTGCCAGCAGTTTATCAGCGGGAGAAAATGAGCAGTTCTTC
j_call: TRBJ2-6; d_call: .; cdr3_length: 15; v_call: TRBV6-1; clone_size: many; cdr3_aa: CASIRAISGANVLTF; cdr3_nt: TGTGCCAGCATCCGGGCTATCTCTGGGGCCAACGTCCTGACTTTC
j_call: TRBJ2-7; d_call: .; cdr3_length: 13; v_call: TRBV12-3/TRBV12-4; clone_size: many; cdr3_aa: CASSSSGSYEQYF; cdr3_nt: TGTGCCAGCAGTTCCTCGGGGTCCTACGAGCAGTACTTC
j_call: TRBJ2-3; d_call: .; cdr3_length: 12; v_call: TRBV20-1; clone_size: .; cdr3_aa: CSARVASDTQYF; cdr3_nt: TGCAGTGCTAGAGTGGCCTCGGATACGCAGTATTTT
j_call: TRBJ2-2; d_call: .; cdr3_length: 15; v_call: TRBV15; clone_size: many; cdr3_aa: CATRGGGANTGELFF; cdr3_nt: TGTGCCACCAGAGGGGGAGGCGCGAACACCGGGGAGCTGTTTTTT
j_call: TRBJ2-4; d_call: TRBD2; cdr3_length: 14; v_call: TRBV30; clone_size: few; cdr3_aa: CACSSGRSRNIQYF; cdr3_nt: TGTGCCTGTTCGAGCGGGAGATCTAGAAACATTCAGTACTTC
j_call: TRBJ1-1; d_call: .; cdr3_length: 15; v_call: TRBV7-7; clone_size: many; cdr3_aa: CASSFPEEVNTEAFF; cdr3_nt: TGTGCCAGCAGCTTCCCGGAAGAGGTGAACACTGAAGCTTTCTTT
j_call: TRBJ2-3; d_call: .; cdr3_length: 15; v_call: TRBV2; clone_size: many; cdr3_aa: CASSAYREGTDTQYF; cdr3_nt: TGTGCCAGCAGTGCATACAGGGAGGGCACAGATACGCAGTATTTT
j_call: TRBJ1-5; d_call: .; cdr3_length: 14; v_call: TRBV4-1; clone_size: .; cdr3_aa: CASSHRRGDQPQHF; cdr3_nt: TGCGCCAGCAGCCACCGTAGAGGCGACCAGCCCCAGCATTTT
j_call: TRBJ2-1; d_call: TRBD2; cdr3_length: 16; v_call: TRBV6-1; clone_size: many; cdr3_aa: CASRPNRAGGQREQFF; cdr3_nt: TGTGCCAGCAGACCCAATAGAGCGGGGGGCCAGCGTGAGCAGTTCTTC
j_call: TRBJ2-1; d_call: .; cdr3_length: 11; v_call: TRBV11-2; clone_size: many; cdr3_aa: CASSLDGEQFF; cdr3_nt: TGTGCCAGCAGCTTAGACGGTGAGCAGTTCTTC
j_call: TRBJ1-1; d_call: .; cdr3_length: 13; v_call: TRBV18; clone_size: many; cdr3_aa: CASSPGRNTEAFF; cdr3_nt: TGTGCCAGCAGCCCCGGCAGGAACACTGAAGCTTTCTTT
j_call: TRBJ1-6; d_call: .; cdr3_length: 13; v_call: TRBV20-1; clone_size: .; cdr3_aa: CSASAGRDSPLHF; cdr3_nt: TGCAGTGCTAGTGCAGGAAGGGATTCACCCCTCCACTTT
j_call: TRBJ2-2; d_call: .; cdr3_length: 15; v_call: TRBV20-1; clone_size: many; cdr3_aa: CSARVGGLVSGELFF; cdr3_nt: TGCAGTGCTAGAGTGGGGGGCTTGGTCTCCGGGGAGCTGTTTTTT
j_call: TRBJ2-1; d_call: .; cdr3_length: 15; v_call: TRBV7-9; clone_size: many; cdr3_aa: CASSHGLPSYNEQFF; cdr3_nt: TGTGCCAGCAGCCACGGACTACCGTCCTACAATGAGCAGTTCTTC
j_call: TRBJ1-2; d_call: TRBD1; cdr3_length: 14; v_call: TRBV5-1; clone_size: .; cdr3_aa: CVSSLGTAIYGYTF; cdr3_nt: TGCGTCAGCAGCCTCGGGACAGCTATATATGGCTACACCTTC
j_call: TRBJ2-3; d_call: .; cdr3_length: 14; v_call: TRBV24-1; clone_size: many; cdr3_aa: CATRGPTGTDTQYF; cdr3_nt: TGTGCCACCAGGGGTCCAACAGGGACAGATACGCAGTATTTT
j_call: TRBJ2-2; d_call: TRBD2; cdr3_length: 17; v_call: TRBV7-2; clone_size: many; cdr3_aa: CASRKTGLFLGTGELFF; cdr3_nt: TGTGCCAGCAGGAAAACGGGACTATTCTTGGGCACCGGGGAGCTGTTTTTT
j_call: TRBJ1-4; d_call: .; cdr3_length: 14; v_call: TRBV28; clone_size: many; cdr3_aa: CASSPKGIAEKLFF; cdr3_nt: TGTGCCAGCAGTCCCAAGGGGATCGCTGAAAAACTGTTTTTT
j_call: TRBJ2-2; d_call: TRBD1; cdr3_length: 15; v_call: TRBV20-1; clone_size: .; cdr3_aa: CSARDLPGGWGELFF; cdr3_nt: TGCAGTGCTAGAGACCTTCCAGGGGGTTGGGGGGAGCTGTTTTTT
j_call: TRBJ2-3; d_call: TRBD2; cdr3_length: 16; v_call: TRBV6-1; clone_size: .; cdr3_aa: CASRPTSAITPGTQYF; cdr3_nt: TGTGCCAGCAGGCCAACTAGCGCTATTACCCCAGGTACGCAGTATTTT
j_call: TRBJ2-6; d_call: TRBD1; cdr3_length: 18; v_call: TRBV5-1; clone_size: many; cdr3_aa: CASSLAGTVDSGANVLTF; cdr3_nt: TGCGCCAGCAGCTTGGCCGGGACAGTAGACTCTGGGGCCAACGTCCTGACTTTC
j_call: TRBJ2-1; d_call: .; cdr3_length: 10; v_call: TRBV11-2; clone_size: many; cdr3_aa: CASSLGEQFF; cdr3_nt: TGTGCCAGCAGCTTAGGCGAGCAGTTCTTC
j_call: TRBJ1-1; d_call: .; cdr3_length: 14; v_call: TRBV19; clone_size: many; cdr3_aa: CASSPAGAGTEAFF; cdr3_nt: TGTGCCAGTAGTCCGGCCGGGGCAGGTACTGAAGCTTTCTTT
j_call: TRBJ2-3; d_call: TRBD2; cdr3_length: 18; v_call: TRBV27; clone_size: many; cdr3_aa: CASSPLGLAGGRTDTQYF; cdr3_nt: TGTGCCAGCAGCCCACTGGGACTAGCGGGAGGGAGGACAGATACGCAGTATTTT
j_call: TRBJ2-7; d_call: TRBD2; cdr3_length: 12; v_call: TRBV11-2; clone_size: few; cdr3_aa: CASSADGLDPYF; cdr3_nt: TGTGCCAGCAGCGCGGACGGACTAGACCCGTACTTC
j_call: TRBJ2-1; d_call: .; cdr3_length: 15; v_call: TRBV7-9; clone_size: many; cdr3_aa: CASSELSAPYNEQFF; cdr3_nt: TGTGCCAGCAGCGAGCTTAGCGCCCCCTACAATGAGCAGTTCTTC
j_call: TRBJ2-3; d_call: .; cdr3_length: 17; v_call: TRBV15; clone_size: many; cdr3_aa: CATSGTRLGGSTDTQYF; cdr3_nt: TGTGCCACCAGCGGGACAAGACTGGGGGGGAGCACAGATACGCAGTATTTT
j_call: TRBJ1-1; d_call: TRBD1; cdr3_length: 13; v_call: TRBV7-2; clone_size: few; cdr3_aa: CASSSGTGFEAFF; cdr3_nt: TGTGCCAGCAGCTCCGGGACAGGGTTTGAAGCTTTCTTT
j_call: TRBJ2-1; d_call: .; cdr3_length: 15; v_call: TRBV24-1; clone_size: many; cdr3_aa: CATSDLQGGVDKQFF; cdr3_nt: TGTGCCACCAGTGATTTGCAGGGGGGAGTGGATAAGCAGTTCTTC
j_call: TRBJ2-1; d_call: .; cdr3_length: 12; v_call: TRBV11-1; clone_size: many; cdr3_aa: CASSRFLDEQFF; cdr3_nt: TGTGCCAGCAGCCGCTTCCTAGATGAGCAGTTCTTC
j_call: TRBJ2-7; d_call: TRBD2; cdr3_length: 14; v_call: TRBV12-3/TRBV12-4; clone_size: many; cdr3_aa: CASSLTTSPYEQYF; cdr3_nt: TGTGCCAGCAGTTTAACGACTAGCCCGTACGAGCAGTACTTC
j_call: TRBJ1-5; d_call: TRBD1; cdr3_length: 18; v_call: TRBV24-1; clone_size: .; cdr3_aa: CATSDPGPTGGNNQPQHF; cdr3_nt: TGTGCCACCAGTGATCCTGGCCCTACAGGGGGCAATAATCAGCCCCAGCATTTT
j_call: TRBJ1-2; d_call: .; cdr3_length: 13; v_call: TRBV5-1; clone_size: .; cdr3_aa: CASSYSLFYGYTF; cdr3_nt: TGCGCCAGCAGCTACAGTCTATTCTATGGCTACACCTTC
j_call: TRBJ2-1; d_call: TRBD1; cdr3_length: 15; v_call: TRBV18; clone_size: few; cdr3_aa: CASSSGQATYNEQFF; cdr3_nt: TGTGCCAGCTCGTCGGGACAGGCTACCTACAATGAGCAGTTCTTC
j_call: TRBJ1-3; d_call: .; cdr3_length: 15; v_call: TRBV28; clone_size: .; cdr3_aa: CASSLGDFSGNTIYF; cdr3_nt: TGTGCCAGCAGCCTAGGGGACTTCTCTGGAAACACCATATATTTT
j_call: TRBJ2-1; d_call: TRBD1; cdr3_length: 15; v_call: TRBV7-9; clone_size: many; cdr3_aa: CASSSGTGDSNEQFF; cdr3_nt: TGTGCCAGCAGCTCAGGGACAGGGGATTCAAATGAGCAGTTCTTC
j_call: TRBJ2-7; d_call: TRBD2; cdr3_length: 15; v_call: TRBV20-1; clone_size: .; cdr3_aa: CSARDAGLAGYEQYF; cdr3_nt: TGCAGTGCTAGAGATGCGGGACTAGCGGGATACGAGCAGTACTTC
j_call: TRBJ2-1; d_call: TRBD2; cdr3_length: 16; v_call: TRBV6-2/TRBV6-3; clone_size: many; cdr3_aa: CASKKLAGGAYNEQFF; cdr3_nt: TGTGCCAGCAAAAAGCTAGCGGGCGGAGCTTACAATGAGCAGTTCTTC
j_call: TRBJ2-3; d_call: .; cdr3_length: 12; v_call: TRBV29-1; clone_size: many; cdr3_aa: CSVGSSADTQYF; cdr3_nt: TGCAGCGTTGGAAGCTCAGCGGATACGCAGTATTTT
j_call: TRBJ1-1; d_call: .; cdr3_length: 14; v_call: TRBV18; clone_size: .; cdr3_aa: CASSPLEITPEAFF; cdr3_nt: TGTGCCAGCTCACCTCTAGAGATTACCCCTGAAGCTTTCTTT
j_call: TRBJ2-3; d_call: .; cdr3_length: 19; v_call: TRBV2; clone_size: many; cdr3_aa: CASSGPTLARTPMTDTQYF; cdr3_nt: TGTGCCAGCAGTGGTCCCACTCTCGCACGTACACCCATGACAGATACGCAGTATTTT
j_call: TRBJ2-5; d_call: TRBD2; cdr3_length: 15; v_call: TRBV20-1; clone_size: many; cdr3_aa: CSASPREGVGETQYF; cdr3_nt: TGCAGTGCTAGCCCGCGGGAGGGCGTTGGGGAGACCCAGTACTTC
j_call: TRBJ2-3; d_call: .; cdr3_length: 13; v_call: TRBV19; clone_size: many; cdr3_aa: CASSTRTADTQYF; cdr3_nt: TGTGCCAGTAGTACTCGGACAGCAGATACGCAGTATTTT
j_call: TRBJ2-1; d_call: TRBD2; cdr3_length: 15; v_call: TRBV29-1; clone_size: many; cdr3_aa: CSVGGWREEISEQFF; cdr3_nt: TGCAGCGTTGGTGGCTGGCGGGAGGAAATAAGTGAGCAGTTCTTC
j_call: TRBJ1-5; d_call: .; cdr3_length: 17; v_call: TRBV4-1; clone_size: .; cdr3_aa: CASSLASQGRGNQPQHF; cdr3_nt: TGCGCCAGCAGCCTAGCCTCGCAGGGGCGAGGCAATCAGCCCCAGCATTTT
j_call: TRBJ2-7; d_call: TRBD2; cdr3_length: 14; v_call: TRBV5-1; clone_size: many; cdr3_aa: CASSLRTSGYEQYF; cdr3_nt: TGTGCCAGCAGCTTACGGACTAGCGGATACGAGCAGTACTTC
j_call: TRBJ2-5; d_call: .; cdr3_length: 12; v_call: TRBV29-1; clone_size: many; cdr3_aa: CSVGPAQETQYF; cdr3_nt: TGCAGCGTTGGTCCAGCACAAGAGACCCAGTACTTC
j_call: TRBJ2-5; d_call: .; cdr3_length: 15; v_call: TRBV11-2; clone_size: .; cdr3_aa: CASSLEQGPRETQYF; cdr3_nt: TGTGCCAGCAGCTTAGAACAGGGACCGAGGGAGACCCAGTACTTC
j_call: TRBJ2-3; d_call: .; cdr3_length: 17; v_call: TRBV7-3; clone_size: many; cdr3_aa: CASSRRARARGTDTQYF; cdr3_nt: TGTGCCAGCAGTCGCCGTGCCCGGGCCCGGGGCACAGATACGCAGTATTTT
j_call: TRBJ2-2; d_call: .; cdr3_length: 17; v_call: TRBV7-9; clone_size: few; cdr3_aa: CASSLARGDRYTGELFF; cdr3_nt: TGTGCCAGCAGCTTAGCGCGGGGGGACAGATACACCGGGGAGCTGTTTTTT
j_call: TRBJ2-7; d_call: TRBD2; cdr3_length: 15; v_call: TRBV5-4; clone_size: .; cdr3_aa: CASSPTSGGLYEQYF; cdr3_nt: TGTGCCAGCAGCCCCACTAGCGGGGGCCTCTACGAGCAGTACTTC
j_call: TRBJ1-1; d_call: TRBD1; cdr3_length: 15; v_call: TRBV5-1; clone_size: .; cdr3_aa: CASSLVGRGRTEAFF; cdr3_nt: TGCGCCAGCAGCTTGGTAGGCAGGGGGCGGACTGAAGCTTTCTTT
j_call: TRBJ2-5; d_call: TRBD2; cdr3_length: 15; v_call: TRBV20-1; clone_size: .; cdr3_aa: CSAVRLAGSQETQYF; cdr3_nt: TGCAGTGCCGTCCGACTAGCGGGCTCTCAAGAGACCCAGTACTTC
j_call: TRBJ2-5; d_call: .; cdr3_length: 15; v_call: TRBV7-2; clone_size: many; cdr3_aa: CASSPQTLKQETQYF; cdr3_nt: TGTGCCAGCAGCCCCCAGACCCTAAAGCAGGAGACCCAGTACTTC
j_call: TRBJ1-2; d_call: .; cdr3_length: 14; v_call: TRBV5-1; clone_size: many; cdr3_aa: CASNPTAANYGYTF; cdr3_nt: TGCGCCAGCAATCCAACTGCGGCTAACTATGGCTACACCTTC
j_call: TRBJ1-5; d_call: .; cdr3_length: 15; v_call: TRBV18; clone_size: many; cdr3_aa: CASSPPGTVNQPQHF; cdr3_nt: TGTGCCAGCTCACCACCGGGAACAGTTAATCAGCCCCAGCATTTT
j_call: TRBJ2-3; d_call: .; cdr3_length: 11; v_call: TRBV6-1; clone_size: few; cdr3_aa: CASSVDPPLYF; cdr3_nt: TGTGCCAGCAGCGTAGACCCCCCCCTGTATTTT